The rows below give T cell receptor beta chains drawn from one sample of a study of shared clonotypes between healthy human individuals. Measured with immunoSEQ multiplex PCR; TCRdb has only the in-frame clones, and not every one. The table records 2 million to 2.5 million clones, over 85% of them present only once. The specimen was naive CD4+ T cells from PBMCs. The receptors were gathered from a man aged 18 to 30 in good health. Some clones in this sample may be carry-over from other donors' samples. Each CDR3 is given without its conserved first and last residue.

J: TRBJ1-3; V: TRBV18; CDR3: ASSPPGRGSGNTIY
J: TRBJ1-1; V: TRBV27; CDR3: ASRDRGAGTEAF
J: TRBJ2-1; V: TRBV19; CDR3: ASSPRAAYNEQF
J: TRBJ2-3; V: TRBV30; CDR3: AWNLAGTDTQY
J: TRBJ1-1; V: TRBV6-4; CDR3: ASSETRNTEAF
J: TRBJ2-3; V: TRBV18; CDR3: ASSVYTDTQY
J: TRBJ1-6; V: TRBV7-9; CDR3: ASSFLELGSPLH
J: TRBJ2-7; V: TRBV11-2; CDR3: ASSLVQGPYEQY
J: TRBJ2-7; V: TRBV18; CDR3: ASSPLAGGPYEQY
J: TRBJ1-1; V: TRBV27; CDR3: ASSFQGKGAEAF
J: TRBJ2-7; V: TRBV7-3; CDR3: ASSPLIAGVPYEQY
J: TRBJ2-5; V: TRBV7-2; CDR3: ASSLRTGETQY
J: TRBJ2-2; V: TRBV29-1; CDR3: SVERTGELF
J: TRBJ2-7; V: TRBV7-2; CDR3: ASSLGRSLEQY
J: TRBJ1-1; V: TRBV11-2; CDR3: ASSLVSGVQGITTAF
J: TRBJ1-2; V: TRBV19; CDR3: ASSRAGQSSPNYGYT
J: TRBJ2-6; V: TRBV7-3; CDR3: ASSETGFLSGANVLT
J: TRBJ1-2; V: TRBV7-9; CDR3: ASSARNAITGSDGYT
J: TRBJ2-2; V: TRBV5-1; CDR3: ASSAGTGGLTGELF
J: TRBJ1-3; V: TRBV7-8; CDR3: ASSLVGNTIY
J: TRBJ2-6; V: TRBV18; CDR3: ASSNQGLAASGANVLT
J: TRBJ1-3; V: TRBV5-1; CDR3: ASSLGGDSGNTIY
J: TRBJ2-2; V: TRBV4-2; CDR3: ASSQGQSNTGELF
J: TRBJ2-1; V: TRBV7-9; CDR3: ASTTLGQGDNEQF
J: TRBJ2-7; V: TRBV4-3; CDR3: ASSQGRPSYEQY
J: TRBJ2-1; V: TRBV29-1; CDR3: SVVVGGRYNEQF
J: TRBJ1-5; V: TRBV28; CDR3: ASSFPGSGYSNQPQH
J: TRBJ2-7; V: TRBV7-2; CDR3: ASSLGAGASYEQY
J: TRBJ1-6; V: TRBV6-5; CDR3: ASSTTRQYSPLH
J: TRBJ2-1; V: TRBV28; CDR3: ASRRTSGRIDEQF
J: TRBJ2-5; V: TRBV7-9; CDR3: ATQLGGKETQY